This TCR beta chain comes out of a study of shared clonotypes between healthy human individuals. Profiling relied on immunoSEQ multiplex PCR, and the TCRdb table lists in-frame clones only, not all of them. In the table there are 1,400,000 or so clones, approximately 98.5% of which are singletons. Among the donors, all were Caucasian adults who lived in Nashville, Tennessee. V was pared by 2 bases and J by 4 bases, with 12 bases between. The germline V gene has CDR1 MNHEY and CDR2 SVGAGI. There are 14 residues in the CDR3. To note about this clone: Its target is unknown.

Regarding the study as a whole: Estimated richness was generally greater in naive than memory subsets. Between a few donors, naive CD4 clonotypes were shared at a level of roughly 5.5%.

What was sequenced was naive CD4+ T cells sorted from blood. The subset here: CD45RA+ positively selected. The rearrangement uses TRBV6-5 and TRBJ2-7, with D hard to call. The TCR originated in a man aged 25 to 45 in good health. CDR3: CASSYGIVAYEQYF. For the CDR3, the DNA is TGTGCCAGCAGTTACGGGATAGTCGCGTACGAGCAGTACTTC.